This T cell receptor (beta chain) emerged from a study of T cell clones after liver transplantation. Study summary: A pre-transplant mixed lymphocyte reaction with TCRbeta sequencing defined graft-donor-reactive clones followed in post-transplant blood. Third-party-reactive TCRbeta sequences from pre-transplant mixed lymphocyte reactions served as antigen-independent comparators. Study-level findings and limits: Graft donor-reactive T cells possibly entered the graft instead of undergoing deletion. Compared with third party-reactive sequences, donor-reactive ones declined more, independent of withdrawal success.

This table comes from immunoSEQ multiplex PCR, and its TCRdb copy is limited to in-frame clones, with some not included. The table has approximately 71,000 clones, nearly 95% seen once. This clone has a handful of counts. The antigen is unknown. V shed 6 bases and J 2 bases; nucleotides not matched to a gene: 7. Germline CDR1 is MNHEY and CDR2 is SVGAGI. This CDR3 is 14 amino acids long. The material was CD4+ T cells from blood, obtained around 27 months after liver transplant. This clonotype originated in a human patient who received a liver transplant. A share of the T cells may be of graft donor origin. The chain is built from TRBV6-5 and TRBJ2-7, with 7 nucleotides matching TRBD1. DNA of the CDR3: TGTGCCAGCAGGCTCGACAGGGCGGCCTACGAGCAGTACTTC. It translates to CASRLDRAAYEQYF.